The 9 T cell receptor beta chains below were found in one sample sequenced in a study of cytomegalovirus exposure and HLA in healthy donors. Libraries were prepared by immunoSEQ multiplex PCR; TCRdb keeps only in-frame clonotypes and omits some of them. The sample includes hundreds of thousands of clones, 70% to 90% of them seen just once. Sequenced input: PBMCs. The receptor source for this set is a woman aged 18 to 35 in good health and CMV-seronegative.

This chain links TRBV19 with TRBJ2-7; the D is unclear. Per germline, CDR1 LNHDA and CDR2 SQIVND (reference sequence). The V and J ends lost 4 bases and 4 bases respectively, with 8 bases between them. CDR3 length equals 12 residues. The CDR3 coding sequence is TGTGCCAGTAGTACCCACAATTACGAGCAGTACTTC. Translated: CASSTHNYEQYF.

The V and J genes are TRBV29-1 and TRBJ2-7, with 8 bases matching TRBD1. Germline V CDR1 and CDR2: SQVTM, ANQGSEA. Unmatched junction bases numbered 7, after V lost 1 base and J lost 8 bases. This CDR3 is built from 13 residues. The CDR3 nucleotides read TGCAGCGTTGAAGCTCTTACAGGGGGGAAGCAGTACTTC. Translated, it gives CSVEALTGGKQYF.

This sequence joins TRBV10-3 and TRBJ2-7; possible D gene TRBD1, 6 bases. Trimming left V 2 bases short and J 1 base short, with 6 bases between. This CDR3 has 13 amino acids. The germline V gene has CDR1 ENHRY and CDR2 SYGVKD. CDR3 bases: TGTGCCATCAGTGAGACAGGGTCCTACGAGCAGTACTTC. Its translation is CAISETGSYEQYF.

This chain links TRBV7-2 with TRBJ2-5, with 8 bases identical to TRBD2. Germline lookup yields CDR1 SGHTA and CDR2 FQGNSA. V trimming: 5 bases; J trimming: 4 bases; junction bases outside the gene matches: 12. The CDR3 is made up of 16 amino acids. The CDR3 loop reads CASSPGLGVVAETQYF. In DNA form, the CDR3 reads TGTGCCAGCAGCCCGGGACTAGGGGTGGTAGCAGAGACCCAGTACTTC.

This clone came up a few times. This chain connects TRBV18 to TRBJ2-7; 7 positions match TRBD2. The CDR3 length is 13 residues. Germline assignment: CDR1 KGHSH and CDR2 LQKENI. Germline trimming cut 2 bases from V and 2 bases from J; bases unmatched to any gene: 0. In DNA form, the CDR3 reads TGTGCCAGCTCACCAGCGGGGGCCTACGAGCAGTACTTC. Amino acid sequence: CASSPAGAYEQYF.

This clone was counted between two and nine times. The J gene is TRBJ1-5, the V gene TRBV7-9; 7 bases line up with TRBD1. Germline CDR1 and CDR2: SEHNR and FQNEAQ (reference sequence). V lost 4 bases to trimming and J lost 6 bases; unmatched junction nucleotides: 3. The CDR3 is made up of 13 amino acids. The CDR3 bases are TGTGCCAGCAGCTCGACAGGGCTTCAGCCCCAGCATTTT. It specifies CASSSTGLQPQHF.

V is TRBV5-1 and J is TRBJ2-2; D possibly corresponds to TRBD1 (5 bases). This CDR3 contains 16 residues. Germline-derived CDR1 and CDR2 are SGHRS and YFSETQ. V dropped 2 bases and J dropped 1 base, with 12 bases sitting between them. The CDR3 DNA sequence: TGCGCCAGCAGCTTAGAACAGGCCTTGAACACCGGGGAGCTGTTTTTT. Amino acids: CASSLEQALNTGELFF.

This clone was seen a few times. The V gene is TRBV5-1, the J gene TRBJ1-6; 8 bases align to TRBD1. V lost 4 bases and J lost 9; bases outside the gene matches: 9. CDR1 and CDR2 from the germline V gene are SGHRS and YFSETQ. The CDR3 loop spans 15 amino acids. The CDR3 DNA is TGCGCCAGCAGCCAGCCGGGACAGGTTGGTTCACCCCTCCACTTT. Translated: CASSQPGQVGSPLHF.

The rearrangement joins TRBV14 to TRBJ2-1, with 7 bases matching TRBD1. With V trimmed by 0 bases and J by 8 bases, 10 bases remained unmatched. The CDR3 contains 16 residues. Germline-derived CDR1 and CDR2 are SGHDN and FVKESK. The DNA of the CDR3 is TGTGCCAGCAGCCAAGATACGAGACAGGGATATCATGAGCAGTTCTTC. This codes for CASSQDTRQGYHEQFF.